The following is a T cell receptor (beta chain) sequence with its context. Its antigen is not identified. This specimen belongs to a study of graft-versus-host responses after intestinal transplantation. The protocol was immunoSEQ multiplex PCR, while the TCRdb copy is restricted to in-frame clones and leaves out a portion. The table lists approximately 90,000 clones, around 83% of them singletons. The TCR comes from a human donor who received an intestinal transplant. Sequencing was performed on unstimulated CD4+ T cells sorted from spleen or lymph node cells, taken before intestinal transplant.

CDR3 in amino acids: CASSIPYLAEREQFF. The CDR3 DNA reads TGTGCCAGTAGTATCCCCTACTTGGCGGAACGCGAGCAGTTCTTC. This sequence joins TRBV19 and TRBJ2-1; D unclear. The CDR3 is 15 amino acids. CDR1 and CDR2 from the germline V gene are LNHDA and SQIVND (reference sequence). The V gene lost 3 bases and the J gene lost 10 bases, with 19 bases spanning the gap.